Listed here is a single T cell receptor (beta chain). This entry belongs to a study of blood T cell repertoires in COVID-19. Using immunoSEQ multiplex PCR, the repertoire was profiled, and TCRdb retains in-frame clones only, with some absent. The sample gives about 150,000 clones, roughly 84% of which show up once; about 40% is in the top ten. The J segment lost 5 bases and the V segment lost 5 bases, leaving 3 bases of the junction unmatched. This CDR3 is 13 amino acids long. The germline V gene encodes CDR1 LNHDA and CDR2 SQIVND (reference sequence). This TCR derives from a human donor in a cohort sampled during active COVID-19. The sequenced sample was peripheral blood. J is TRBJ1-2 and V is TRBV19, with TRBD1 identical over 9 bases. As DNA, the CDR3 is TGTGCCAGTAGTGGGGGACAGGGATATGGCTACACCTTC. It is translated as CASSGGQGYGYTF.